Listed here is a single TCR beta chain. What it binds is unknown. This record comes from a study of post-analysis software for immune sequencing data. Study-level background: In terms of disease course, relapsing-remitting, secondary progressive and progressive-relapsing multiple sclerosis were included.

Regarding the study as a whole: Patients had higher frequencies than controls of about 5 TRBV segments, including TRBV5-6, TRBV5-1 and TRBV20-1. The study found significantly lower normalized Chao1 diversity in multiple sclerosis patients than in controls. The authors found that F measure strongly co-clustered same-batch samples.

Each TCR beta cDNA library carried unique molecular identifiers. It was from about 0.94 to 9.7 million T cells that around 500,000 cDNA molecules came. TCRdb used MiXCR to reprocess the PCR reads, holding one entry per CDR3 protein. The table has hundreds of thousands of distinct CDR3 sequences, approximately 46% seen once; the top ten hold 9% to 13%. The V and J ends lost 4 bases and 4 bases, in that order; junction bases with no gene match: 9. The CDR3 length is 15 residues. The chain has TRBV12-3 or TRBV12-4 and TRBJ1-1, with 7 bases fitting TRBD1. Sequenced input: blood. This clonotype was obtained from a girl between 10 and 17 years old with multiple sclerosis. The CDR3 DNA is TGTGCCAGCAGTTCCCCCGGGACAGCGACCACTGAAGCTTTCTTT. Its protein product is CASSSPGTATTEAFF.